Listed below are T cell receptor beta chains from one sample, sequenced in a study of response to subunit inactivated influenza vaccine. TCRdb re-analysed the RT-PCR reads in MiXCR, keeping a single row per CDR3 protein. In the table there are about 520,000 distinct CDR3 sequences, approximately 24% of which are singletons. The starting material was CD4+ T cells sorted from PBMCs, obtained about 5 days after vaccination. Receptors originate from a man aged 50 or older who received an inactivated influenza vaccine. CDR3s include the opening cysteine and the closing phenylalanine or tryptophan. The order of the fields is CDR3 protein, CDR3 DNA, V gene, D gene, clone size, J gene. D genes are given only for firm matches. Rows give clone size only sometimes, using once, few, many, or a class for an expanded clone.

CASSQLAGATGELFF	TGCGCCAGCAGCCAACTAGCGGGGGCTACCGGGGAGCTGTTTTTT	TRBV4-3	TRBD2	NA	TRBJ2-2
CASSPPGGMETQYF	TGTGCCAGCAGCCCACCGGGGGGCATGGAGACCCAGTACTTC	TRBV11-2	NA	NA	TRBJ2-5
CSAAGGGSMNTEAFF	TGCAGTGCTGCCGGAGGGGGCAGCATGAACACTGAAGCTTTCTTT	TRBV20-1	TRBD1	few	TRBJ1-1
CATSNRDSLNTEAFF	TGTGCCACCAGCAACCGGGACTCCCTGAACACTGAAGCTTTCTTT	TRBV15	NA	few	TRBJ1-1
CASSLARVPIYEQYF	TGTGCCAGCAGCTTAGCCCGGGTCCCTATCTACGAGCAGTACTTC	TRBV7-3	NA	NA	TRBJ2-7
CASSDTGASYNEQFF	TGTGCCAGCAGCGATACAGGGGCTTCCTACAATGAGCAGTTCTTC	TRBV7-3	TRBD1	few	TRBJ2-1
CASSLASSGVQETQYF	TGTGCCAGCAGCTTAGCGTCTAGCGGGGTCCAAGAGACCCAGTACTTC	TRBV7-2	TRBD2	NA	TRBJ2-5
CASSVDSRGRDEQFF	TGTGCCAGCAGCGTAGATTCGAGGGGGCGAGATGAGCAGTTCTTC	TRBV9	TRBD1	NA	TRBJ2-1
CATSAIAGANTGELFF	TGTGCCACCAGTGCCATAGCGGGGGCGAACACCGGGGAGCTGTTTTTT	TRBV24-1	TRBD2	NA	TRBJ2-2
CSARKQGGNQPQHF	TGCAGTGCTAGGAAGCAGGGGGGCAATCAGCCCCAGCATTTT	TRBV20-1	TRBD1	NA	TRBJ1-5
CASRSSVNTEAFF	TGTGCCAGCAGAAGCAGCGTGAACACTGAAGCTTTCTTT	TRBV6-2/TRBV6-3	NA	NA	TRBJ1-1
CASSLGTGMADTQYF	TGCGCCAGCAGCCTGGGAACAGGGATGGCAGATACGCAGTATTTT	TRBV4-3	NA	few	TRBJ2-3
CASSQDYGAGKTYEQYF	TGCGCCAGCAGCCAAGACTATGGAGCGGGGAAAACCTACGAGCAGTACTTC	TRBV4-3	TRBD2	few	TRBJ2-7
CASSLATSAGNTGELFF	TGCGCCAGCAGCTTGGCCACTAGCGCGGGGAACACCGGGGAGCTGTTTTTT	TRBV5-1	TRBD2	few	TRBJ2-2
CASSEHRRMNTEAFF	TGTGCCAGCAGTGAGCACAGACGCATGAACACTGAAGCTTTCTTT	TRBV12-3/TRBV12-4	NA	NA	TRBJ1-1
CASSSPGINSPLHF	TGTGCCAGCAGTTCTCCAGGGATCAATTCACCCCTCCACTTT	TRBV28	NA	few	TRBJ1-6
CSVGETGANVLTF	TGCAGCGTTGGGGAGACTGGGGCCAACGTCCTGACTTTC	TRBV29-1	NA	NA	TRBJ2-6
CASRHVQGQGSTEAFF	TGTGCCAGCAGACACGTCCAAGGACAGGGTTCGACTGAAGCTTTCTTT	TRBV4-2	TRBD1	few	TRBJ1-1
CASSKTGQYNSPLHF	TGTGCCAGCAGTAAGACGGGACAGTATAATTCACCCCTCCACTTT	TRBV12-3/TRBV12-4	TRBD1	NA	TRBJ1-6
CAWSVKLNEKLFF	TGTGCCTGGAGTGTTAAGCTTAATGAAAAACTGTTTTTT	TRBV30	NA	NA	TRBJ1-4
CASGGPEQFF	TGTGCCAGCGGCGGGCCCGAGCAGTTCTTC	TRBV5-5	NA	NA	TRBJ2-1
CATEDLAGGVNEQFF	TGTGCTACAGAGGACTTAGCGGGAGGTGTCAATGAGCAGTTCTTC	TRBV7-9	TRBD2	many	TRBJ2-1
CSARGPGTGVPINYGYTF	TGCAGTGCTAGAGGGCCCGGGACAGGGGTTCCCATTAACTATGGCTACACCTTC	TRBV20-1	TRBD1	NA	TRBJ1-2
CASSLDPPGTGLDIQYF	TGTGCCAGCAGCTTAGACCCTCCCGGGACAGGGTTGGACATTCAGTACTTC	TRBV11-2	TRBD1	NA	TRBJ2-4
CSARVAANTGELFF	TGCAGTGCTAGAGTTGCAGCTAACACCGGGGAGCTGTTTTTT	TRBV20-1	NA	NA	TRBJ2-2
CASSLTANANTGELFF	TGTGCCAGCAGCTTAACCGCGAACGCGAACACCGGGGAGCTGTTTTTT	TRBV5-5	NA	NA	TRBJ2-2
CSVRQGLEDNEQFF	TGCAGCGTTCGACAGGGTCTCGAGGACAATGAGCAGTTCTTC	TRBV29-1	TRBD1	NA	TRBJ2-1
CASSLGVGTAYGYTF	TGCGCCAGCAGCTTGGGGGTAGGGACAGCTTATGGCTACACCTTC	TRBV5-1	TRBD1	few	TRBJ1-2
CASSPLAGDEQFF	TGTGCCAGCAGCCCGCTAGCGGGGGATGAGCAGTTCTTC	TRBV7-2	TRBD2	NA	TRBJ2-1